This T cell receptor (beta chain) was found in a study of blood T cell repertoires in COVID-19. Study background: Acute and convalescent COVID-19 samples came from the United States, Italy and Spain. In each case, the material was cDNA or gDNA derived from T cells, B-cell-depleted T cells, or PBMCs.

Germline CDR1 is LNHDA and CDR2 is SQIVND (reference sequence). The CDR3 consists of 15 residues. V shed 5 bases, J shed 5 bases, and the junction held 9 bases outside the gene matches. Clones were read by immunoSEQ multiplex PCR, and TCRdb kept only the in-frame ones, dropping some. This table has approximately 31,000 clones, more than 85% appearing once. The receptor's source is a man between 60 and 70 years old with acute or convalescent COVID-19. V gene TRBV19 combines with J gene TRBJ2-1, with TRBD2 matching 7 bases. Sequencing used peripheral blood. The CDR3 region is CASSGLGLLNNEQFF. CDR3 DNA sequence: TGTGCCAGTAGTGGTTTGGGACTACTGAACAATGAGCAGTTCTTC.